This T cell receptor (beta chain) was captured in a study of blood T cell repertoires in COVID-19. Study information: Collection of acute and convalescent COVID-19 samples took place in the United States, Italy and Spain. The analysed material was cDNA or gDNA that came from T cells, B-cell-depleted T cells, or PBMCs.

This clone is a singleton in its sample. Assay: immunoSEQ multiplex PCR; the TCRdb copy retains only in-frame clones and omits some. The sample yields about 59,000 clones, around 80% seen once. The sequenced sample consisted of peripheral blood. The TCR originated in a human donor in a cohort sampled during active COVID-19.

The CDR3 sequence is CASSLLQNGELFF. As DNA, the CDR3 is TGCGCCAGCAGCTTGCTACAGAACGGGGAGCTGTTTTTT. The chain is built from TRBV5-1 and TRBJ2-2; D call uncertain. This CDR3 has 13 residues. Between the trimmed V and J ends, which lost 1 base and 7 bases, there was a span of 8 bases. CDR1 is SGHRS and CDR2 is YFSETQ in the germline V gene.